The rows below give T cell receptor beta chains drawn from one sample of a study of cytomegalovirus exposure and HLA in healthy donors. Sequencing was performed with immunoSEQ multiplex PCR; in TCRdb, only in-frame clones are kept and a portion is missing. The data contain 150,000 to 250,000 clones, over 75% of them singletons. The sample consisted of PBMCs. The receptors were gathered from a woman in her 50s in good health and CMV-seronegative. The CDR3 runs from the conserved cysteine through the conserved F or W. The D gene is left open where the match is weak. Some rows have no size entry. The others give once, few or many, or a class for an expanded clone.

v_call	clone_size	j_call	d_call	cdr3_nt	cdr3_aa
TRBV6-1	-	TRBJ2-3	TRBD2	TGTGCCAGCAACCAACTAGCGGACCCCACAGATACGCAGTATTTT	CASNQLADPTDTQYF
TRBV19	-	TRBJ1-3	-	TGTGCCAGTAGTATGTGGCAGGGGCTACTCTCTGGAAACACCATATATTTT	CASSMWQGLLSGNTIYF
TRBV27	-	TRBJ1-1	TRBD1	TGTGCCAGCAGAGATGGGACAGGGAACACTGAAGCTTTCTTT	CASRDGTGNTEAFF
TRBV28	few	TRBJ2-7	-	TGTGCCAGCAGTTTATTGACATCCGAGCAGTACTTC	CASSLLTSEQYF
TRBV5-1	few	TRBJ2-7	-	TGCGCCAGCAGCTTAACCGACAACGAGCAGTACTTC	CASSLTDNEQYF
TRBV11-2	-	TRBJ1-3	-	TGTGCCAGCAGCTTACACCCCACAGGGACCTCTGGAAACACCATATATTTT	CASSLHPTGTSGNTIYF
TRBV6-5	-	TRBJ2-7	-	TGTGCCAGCAGCGTACAGGGAGAAGGGACGCGCGAGCAGTACTTC	CASSVQGEGTREQYF
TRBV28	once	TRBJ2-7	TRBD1	TGTGCCAGCAGTTTATGGGGGACAGGGGACTACGAGCAGTACTTC	CASSLWGTGDYEQYF
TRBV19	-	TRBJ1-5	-	TGTGCCAGTAGTATAGAAAACCAGGGTCGCAATCAGCCCCAGCATTTT	CASSIENQGRNQPQHF
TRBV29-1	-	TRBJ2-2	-	TGCAGCGCAATAGGGGGAGAGGAGCTGTTTTTT	CSAIGGEELFF
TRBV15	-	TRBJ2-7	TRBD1	TGTGCCACCAGCAGAGGGGACAGGGGGCACGAGCAGTACTTC	CATSRGDRGHEQYF
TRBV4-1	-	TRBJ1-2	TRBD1	TGCGCCAGCAGCCTAGAAAAGGGGGCTTCTGGCTACACCTTC	CASSLEKGASGYTF
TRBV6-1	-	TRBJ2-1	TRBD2	TGTGCCAGCAGTGAATTACCCGCTAGCGGGAGTCGTGGGAATGAGCAGTTCTTC	CASSELPASGSRGNEQFF
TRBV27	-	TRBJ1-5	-	TGTGCCAGCATGGGAGGCAGTCCAAATCAGCCCCAGCATTTT	CASMGGSPNQPQHF
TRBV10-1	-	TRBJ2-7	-	TGCGCCAGCAGTGAGTCGAGGGGGACCGGCTACGAGCAGTACTTC	CASSESRGTGYEQYF
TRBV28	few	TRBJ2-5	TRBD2	TGTGCCAGCAGTCCGTCTTTGGGGGAGGGACAAGAGACCCAGTACTTC	CASSPSLGEGQETQYF
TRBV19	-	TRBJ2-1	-	TGTGCCAGTAGCCCTACTAGAAAGGAGCAGTTCTTC	CASSPTRKEQFF
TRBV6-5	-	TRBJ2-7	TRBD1	TGTGCCAGCAGTTCGGACAGGGGAGGGCGCGAGCAGTACTTC	CASSSDRGGREQYF
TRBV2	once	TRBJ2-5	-	TGTGCCAGCTTCTCGAGGACAGAGGGTATGGAGACCCAGTACTTC	CASFSRTEGMETQYF
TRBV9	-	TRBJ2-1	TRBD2	TGTGCCAGCAGCCCCTATTCCAGCGGGAGGAATGAGCAGTTCTTC	CASSPYSSGRNEQFF
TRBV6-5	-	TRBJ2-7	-	TGTGCCAGCAGACTACAGGGCGGGGGCGAGCAGTACTTC	CASRLQGGGEQYF
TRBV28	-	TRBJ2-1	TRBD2	TGTGCCAGCAGTACATCCGGGACTAGCGCCTACAATGAGCAGTTCTTC	CASSTSGTSAYNEQFF
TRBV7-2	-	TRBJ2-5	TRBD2	TGTGCCAGCAGCTTAGTACTAGCGGGAGAGACCCAGTACTTC	CASSLVLAGETQYF
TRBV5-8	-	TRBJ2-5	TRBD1	TGTGCCAGCAGCACTGGACAGGGGGTGACAGAGACCCAGTACTTC	CASSTGQGVTETQYF
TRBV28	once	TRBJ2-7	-	TGTGCCAGCAGTTCCTCATTAGCGCCGACCTACGAGCAGTACTTC	CASSSSLAPTYEQYF
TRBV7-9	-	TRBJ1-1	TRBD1	TGTGCCAGCAGCCCTCGGGACAGTGGGAACACTGAAGCTTTCTTT	CASSPRDSGNTEAFF
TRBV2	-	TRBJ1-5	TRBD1	TGTGCCAGCAGGACGGACAGGGGAGGCAATCAGCCCCAGCATTTT	CASRTDRGGNQPQHF
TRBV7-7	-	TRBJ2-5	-	TGTGCCAGCAGCCTTTTTTCGGGAAAAGAGACCCAGTACTTC	CASSLFSGKETQYF
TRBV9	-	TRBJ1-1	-	TGTGCCAGCAGCGTACTAGGGGGAGGGCGGGCTGAAGCTTTCTTT	CASSVLGGGRAEAFF
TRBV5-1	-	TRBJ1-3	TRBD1	TGCGCCAGCAGCTTCGGGACAGGGATTTCAGGAAACACCATATATTTT	CASSFGTGISGNTIYF
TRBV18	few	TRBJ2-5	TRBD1	TGTGCCAGCTCACCAATAGGGACAGGGGGCGAGACCCAGTACTTC	CASSPIGTGGETQYF
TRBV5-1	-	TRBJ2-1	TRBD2	TGCGCCAGCAGCCTAGCGGCAGTCTCCTACAATGAGCAGTTCTTC	CASSLAAVSYNEQFF
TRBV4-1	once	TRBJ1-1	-	TGCGCCAGCAGCCAAGTTCAGGGCAAGCTCCATGAAGCTTTCTTT	CASSQVQGKLHEAFF
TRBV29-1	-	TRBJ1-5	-	TGCAGCGTATACCCCCCAGGGGTGAATGGAAGCAATCAGCCCCAGCATTTT	CSVYPPGVNGSNQPQHF
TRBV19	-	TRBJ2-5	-	TGTGCCAGTAGTTTTAGCGAAGAGACCCAGTACTTC	CASSFSEETQYF
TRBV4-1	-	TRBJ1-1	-	TGCGCCAGCAGCCAAGAAGGCGGTTCATGGCGTACTGAAGCTTTCTTT	CASSQEGGSWRTEAFF
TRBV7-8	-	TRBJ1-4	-	TGTGCCAGCAGCTCCTTCCGGGAGGGTAATGAAAAACTGTTTTTT	CASSSFREGNEKLFF
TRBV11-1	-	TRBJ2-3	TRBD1	TGTGCCAGCAGCTCCCGACAGGGAAACACAGATACGCAGTATTTT	CASSSRQGNTDTQYF
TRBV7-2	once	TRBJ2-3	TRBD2	TGTGCCAGCAGATACGGACTAGCGGGAGGGCCCGTAGATACGCAGTATTTT	CASRYGLAGGPVDTQYF
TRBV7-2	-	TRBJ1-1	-	TGTGCCAGCAGCTTAGCCTACACTGAAGCTTTCTTT	CASSLAYTEAFF
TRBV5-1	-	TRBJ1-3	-	TGCGCCAGCAGCTTGGTGTCCAGGGGCGTAGGAAACACCATATATTTT	CASSLVSRGVGNTIYF
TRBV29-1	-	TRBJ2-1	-	TGCAGCGTTTTGACTATGAACGCCAATGAGCAGTTCTTC	CSVLTMNANEQFF
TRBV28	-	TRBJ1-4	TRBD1	TGTGCCAGTAGCTCAGGGGGCACTGATGAAAAACTGTTTTTT	CASSSGGTDEKLFF